The present TCR beta chain was sequenced within a study of blood T cells in healthy people across ages. The CDR3 contains 18 residues. J gave up 3 bases and V 1 base, and 12 bases lay outside the gene matches. The germline gives CDR1 SGHTA, CDR2 FQGNSA. The authors ran a second PCR of roughly 6 to 12 cycles using a sample-barcoded 5' primer and a J-beta primer mix. MiXCR was run by TCRdb on the 5' RACE reads, yielding one entry per CDR3 protein. Counted here are about 800,000 distinct CDR3 sequences, more than 20% occurring once; the ten biggest clones make up approximately 3.7%. This sample also belongs to another study, concerning T cells of mothers and their children.

Sequencing input: blood. The TCR was taken from a boy aged 5-17 years in good health. The J gene is TRBJ2-3, the V gene TRBV7-2; TRBD2 matches 8 bases. The CDR3 here is CASSLEFSGSAPTDTQYF. CDR3 DNA sequence: TGTGCCAGCAGCTTAGAGTTCAGCGGGAGTGCACCTACAGATACGCAGTATTTT.